This T cell receptor (beta chain) was found in a study of T cells after yellow fever vaccination (dated by TCRdb to the late 2010s). Some background on the complete study: The SMART-Seq v4 Ultra Low Input RNA kit was used to prepare libraries from fractions with low cell numbers. To track T-cell clones before and after primary and booster YFV17D yellow fever vaccination, bulk TCR alpha and beta repertoires were sequenced longitudinally. Blood samples were taken at several timepoints before and after primary and secondary immunization, and bulk PBMC replicates and cell subsets were isolated. The cohort comprised two healthy male donors, one aged 18 to 30 and one aged 30 to 39 years. Overall results and qualifications from the work: Because the study included only two donors, the extent to which the findings can be generalized is limited. Computational filtering was needed because FACS-sorted repertoires could contain abundant contaminating clonotypes from the bulk population. A small share of clonotypes occurred in both CD4 and CD8 compartments, likely arising from convergent recombination. The secondary T-cell response was found to be weaker but faster than the primary response, with a peak reached on day 5 rather than on day 15. After the booster, most of the clones that had expanded following primary vaccination were detected again (almost 98% of CD4 and around 88% of CD8), which suggests that memory was broadly maintained.

Concerning this clonotype itself: Its antigen remains unidentified. No much larger clonotype is one base removed from it; base qualities were not supplied.

The label giving this sample's treatment or condition can be read as: live attenuated yellow fever vaccine strain. At each blood-draw timepoint, two biological replicates of bulk PBMCs were obtained. PBMCs were isolated from peripheral blood using a standard Ficoll-Paque protocol. TriZol was used to extract RNA from bulk PBMCs, from CD4 and CD8 fractions, and from dextramer-positive and dextramer-negative fractions. Between the V and J ends, shortened by 6 bases and 4 bases respectively, the junction contains 15 bases. CDR1 and CDR2 are read off the germline V gene as MGHDK and SYGVNS. From the cysteine through the phenylalanine, the CDR3 covers 14 amino acids. Only the CDR3 part of the read is kept: 42 bases, read in frame from the first base. These reads were obtained on an Illumina NovaSeq 6000. TCR cDNA was made using 5'RACE template switching, a step that added a universal primer site and unique molecular identifiers. cDNA synthesis was primed from both the TCR alpha and TCR beta constant segments. Two PCR steps were used to amplify libraries, with sample barcodes and sequencing adapters being added in the second step. Libraries were sequenced on Illumina HiSeq 2500 (2x100 bp) or NovaSeq (2x150 bp). The published analysis was carried out like this. Reads were demultiplexed and collapsed into UMI consensus sequences with MIGEC, and V(D)J alignment was performed with MiXCR. Vaccine-responding clonotypes were defined with edgeR using replicate PBMC samples, requiring FDR below 0.01 and a log2 fold change above 5 up to day 15. Each bulk clonotype received a CD4 or CD8 identity based on whether the sequenced CD4 or CD8 repertoire contained that clonotype at higher abundance. TCRdb ran its own pipeline on the public reads, namely fastp trimming at Q25 and MiXCR clone calling, and kept in-frame beta chains. Here each entry gathers all rows of one CDR3 protein and keeps the most common genes and DNA. The V and J calls and clone size are TCRdb's, not the authors'. The sample table shows a few hundred thousand distinct CDR3 sequences, and 3.5% to 4.5% are seen once. The ten largest clones take up around 24% of the sample.

The chain is assembled from TRBV25-1 and TRBJ1-1; no D gene call is confident. Source: PBMCs, taken 5 days after the yellow fever booster vaccination. The sequence came from a man between 18 and 35 years old who received the YFV17D yellow fever vaccine. At the DNA level, the sequence is TGTGCCAGCAGCCGAGAGGCCCCGAGCACTGAAGCTTTCTTT. It is translated as CASSREAPSTEAFF.